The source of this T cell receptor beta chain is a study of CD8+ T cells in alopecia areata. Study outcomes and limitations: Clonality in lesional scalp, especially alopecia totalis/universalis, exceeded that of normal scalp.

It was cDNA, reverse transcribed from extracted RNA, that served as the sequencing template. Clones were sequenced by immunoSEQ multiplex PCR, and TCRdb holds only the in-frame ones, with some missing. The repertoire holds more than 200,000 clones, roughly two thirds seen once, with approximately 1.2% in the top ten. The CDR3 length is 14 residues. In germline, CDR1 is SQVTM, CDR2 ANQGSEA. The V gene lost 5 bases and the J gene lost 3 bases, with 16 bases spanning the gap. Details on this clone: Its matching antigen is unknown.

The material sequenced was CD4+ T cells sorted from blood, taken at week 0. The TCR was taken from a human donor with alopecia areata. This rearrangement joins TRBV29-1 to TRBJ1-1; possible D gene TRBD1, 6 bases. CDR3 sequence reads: CSVRSGQRYTEAFF. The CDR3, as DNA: TGCAGCGTTCGGTCCGGACAGCGGTACACTGAAGCTTTCTTT.